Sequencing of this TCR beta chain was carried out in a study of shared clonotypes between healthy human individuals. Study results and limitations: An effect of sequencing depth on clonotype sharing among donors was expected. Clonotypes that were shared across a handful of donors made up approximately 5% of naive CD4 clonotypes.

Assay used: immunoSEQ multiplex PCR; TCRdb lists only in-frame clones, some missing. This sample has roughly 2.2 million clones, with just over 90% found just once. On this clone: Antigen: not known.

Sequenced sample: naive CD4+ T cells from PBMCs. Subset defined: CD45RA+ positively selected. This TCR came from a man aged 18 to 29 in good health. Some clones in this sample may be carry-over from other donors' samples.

The DNA for the CDR3 is TGTGCCAGCAGCCACCAGCGGGAGAGCTCCTACGAGCAGTACTTC. Amino acid sequence: CASSHQRESSYEQYF. The J gene is TRBJ2-7, the V gene TRBV4-2, with 8 positions matching TRBD2. The CDR3 has 15 amino acids. Germline V gene lookup returns CDR1 LGHNA and CDR2 YNFKEQ. Trimming at V came to 3 bases and at J to 0 bases, leaving 4 bases not matched to a gene.